Only one count was recorded for the clone carrying this T cell receptor (beta chain). Its specificity is unknown. Measured with immunoSEQ multiplex PCR; TCRdb has only the in-frame clones, and not every one. The sample has around 120,000 clones, around 92% seen once. This specimen comes from a study of T cell responses to AZD1222 COVID-19 vaccine. Findings and caveats of the study: Close to half of spike-specific TCRs reportedly recognize unmutated variant regions. CD4 TCRs associated with vaccination spanned spike, dominating at 160-218 and 743-854.

This CDR3 region has 13 residues. Trimming took 5 bases from V and 6 from J, leaving 14 bases between them. Germline CDR1 is SGHRS and CDR2 is YFSETQ. The sample in question was peripheral blood, obtained on day 0 of AZD1222 vaccination. The chain uses TRBV5-1 and TRBJ1-1; D perhaps matches TRBD1 (6 bases). The TCR sequence derives from an adult in good health. This CDR3 is CASRGTGLPEAFF. The DNA of the CDR3 is TGCGCCAGCAGAGGCACAGGGTTGCCTGAAGCTTTCTTT.